The 5 T cell receptor beta chains in this list originate from one sample, sequenced in a study of T cells in Graves' hyperthyroidism and ophthalmopathy. Authors of the study amplified TCR beta CDR3 regions from RNA transcripts. In the first-round RT-PCR of the TCR CDR3, the HTBI primer set was used. TCRdb reanalysed the multiplex PCR reads using MiXCR and keeps one entry per CDR3 protein. Among roughly 840,000 distinct CDR3 sequences listed, 38% were seen once. Sequencing input: blood. The receptor source for this set is a man between 18 and 29 years old with Graves' hyperthyroidism.

The V gene is TRBV20-1, the J gene TRBJ2-5; TRBD2 matches 7 bases. The J call may be in error: the DNA end matches TRBJ2-7 better. Looked up from germline, CDR1 is DFQATT and CDR2 is SNEGSKA (reference sequence). CDR3 length: 13 amino acids. For the CDR3, the DNA is TGCAGTGCGGGTAGCGGGTCTGCCTACGAGCAGTACTTC. Its translation: CSAGSGSAYEQYF.

A remark on this clonotype: One junction end disagrees with the germline gene, perhaps due to a read error. J is TRBJ1-3 and V is TRBV7-2; 8 bases agree with TRBD1. The CDR3 spans 16 residues. The germline CDR1 and CDR2 sequences are SGHTA and FQGNSA. This CDR3 reads CASSQVQGAMGNTIYF. CDR3 bases: TGCGCCAGCAGCCAAGTTCAGGGGGCGATGGGAAACACCATATATTTT.

This clonotype was observed at least ten times. The V call is TRBV6-5, the J call TRBJ2-7; the D gene is possibly TRBD2 (6 bases). V was cut by 8 bases and J by 2 bases, with 10 bases left in between. This CDR3 contains 12 residues. CDR1 MNHEY and CDR2 SVGAGI come from the germline V gene. CDR3 in amino acids: CASASATYEQYF. Here the CDR3 DNA reads TGTGCCAGCGCTAGCGCCACCTACGAGCAGTACTTC.

As concerns this clonotype: It may be a read error: a sequence one base away is much more abundant. The chain recombines TRBV5-5 with TRBJ1-1; D uncertain. This CDR3 spans 11 amino acids. Germline-derived CDR1 and CDR2 are SGHKS and YYEKEE (reference sequence). The CDR3 DNA reads TGTGCCAGCAGTTCGGACCGTGAAGCTCTCTTT. Protein product: CASSSDREALF.

The rearrangement uses TRBV20-1 and TRBJ1-1; 8 bases agree with TRBD1. V was pared by 6 bases and J by 5 bases, with 26 bases of the junction left unmatched. This CDR3 spans 19 amino acids. Germline V gene data show CDR1 as DFQATT and CDR2 as SNEGSKA (reference sequence). CDR3 DNA: TGCAGTGCGAACCCGACAGGGGAGGGATGGAGGGGGAGGGATACTGAAGCTTTCTTT. Protein: CSANPTGEGWRGRDTEAFF.